Shown below are 3 T cell receptor beta chains from a single sample sequenced in a study of blood T cell repertoires in COVID-19. Sequenced by immunoSEQ multiplex PCR; TCRdb stores in-frame clones only, minus some. Of around 700,000 clones in the sample, about nine tenths are singletons; the top ten hold roughly 0.25%. Material: peripheral blood. The receptors originated from a young woman with acute or convalescent COVID-19.

The V call is TRBV6-2 or TRBV6-3, the J call TRBJ1-5, with 7 bases that match TRBD1. CDR1 and CDR2 from the germline V gene are MNHEY and SVGEGT. Germline trimming cut 5 bases from V and 2 bases from J; bases unmatched to any gene: 6. The CDR3 runs 15 residues. The CDR3 bases are TGTGCCAGCAGTCCAGGGGGTCGCGGCAATCAGCCCCAGCATTTT. Translation gives CASSPGGRGNQPQHF.

The chain uses TRBV6-2 or TRBV6-3 and TRBJ2-6, with D hard to call. The CDR3 loop spans 16 amino acids. Deletions cut 4 bases from V and 0 bases from J, with 10 bases between. The germline gives CDR1 MNHEY, CDR2 SVGEGT. In nucleotides, the CDR3 is TGTGCCAGCAGTTCCCTCCTGGCCTCTGGGGCCAACGTCCTGACTTTC. Translating gives CASSSLLASGANVLTF.

J is TRBJ1-3 and V is TRBV5-1; TRBD1 agrees at 11 bases. The CDR3 consists of 16 residues. Trimming cost V 3 bases and J 4 bases; bases outside gene matches: 6. Germline V lookup: CDR1 SGHRS, CDR2 YFSETQ. The CDR3 here is CASSSRTGGRGNTIYF. The CDR3 nucleotides read TGCGCCAGCAGCTCCCGGACAGGGGGCAGGGGAAACACCATATATTTT.